A selection of T cell receptor beta chains follows, all from one sample in a study of blood T cell repertoires in COVID-19. Sequencing was performed with immunoSEQ multiplex PCR; in TCRdb, only in-frame clones are kept and a portion is missing. The sample holds 200,000 to 300,000 clones, 75% to 90% seen once. The material sequenced was peripheral blood. These receptors originate from a middle-aged man with acute or convalescent COVID-19. Both conserved end residues are part of each CDR3. The D gene is left open where the match is weak. Expanded clones are given a class, and other clones once, few, many or no size at all.

v_call	clone_size	cdr3_length	d_call	j_call	cdr3_aa	cdr3_nt
TRBV9	once	14	-	TRBJ2-5	CASSVDVGAETQYF	TGTGCCAGCAGCGTAGATGTGGGAGCGGAGACCCAGTACTTC
TRBV6-5	-	14	TRBD2	TRBJ2-5	CASRTLGGKETQYF	TGTGCCAGCAGGACGTTGGGGGGGAAGGAGACCCAGTACTTC
TRBV28	-	12	-	TRBJ2-3	CASSLLARGQYF	TGTGCCAGCAGTCTCCTAGCTCGGGGGCAGTATTTT
TRBV27	once	13	-	TRBJ1-4	CASSLQQHEKLFF	TGTGCCAGCAGTCTCCAACAACATGAAAAACTGTTTTTT
TRBV5-6	once	16	-	TRBJ1-3	CASSLQGALSGNTIYF	TGTGCCAGCAGCTTACAGGGAGCTCTCTCTGGAAACACCATATATTTT
TRBV19	-	14	-	TRBJ2-1	CASSIFQGLNEQFF	TGTGCCAGTAGTATATTCCAGGGCCTGAATGAGCAGTTCTTC
TRBV5-1	-	13	-	TRBJ1-1	CASSLHSNTEAFF	TGCGCCAGCAGCTTGCACAGCAACACTGAAGCTTTCTTT
TRBV7-2	-	12	-	TRBJ1-2	CASSLNFRGYTF	TGTGCCAGCAGCTTAAACTTTCGGGGGTACACCTTC
TRBV6-6	-	15	-	TRBJ1-2	CASSYSMEGNYGYTF	TGTGCCAGCAGTTACTCGATGGAGGGCAACTATGGCTACACCTTC
TRBV9	-	17	TRBD2	TRBJ2-5	CASSVASGGRAWETQYF	TGTGCCAGCAGCGTAGCGTCCGGCGGGAGGGCCTGGGAGACCCAGTACTTC
TRBV12-5	-	18	TRBD2	TRBJ2-3	CASGLVQDGRAGTDTQYF	TGTGCTAGTGGTTTGGTACAAGACGGGAGGGCCGGGACAGATACGCAGTATTTT
TRBV3-1/TRBV3-2	-	16	TRBD1	TRBJ2-5	CASSTRGPGQLETQYF	TGTGCCAGCAGCACACGCGGACCGGGACAGTTGGAGACCCAGTACTTC
TRBV30	-	17	TRBD2	TRBJ2-5	CAWSTGLAGEAGETQYF	TGTGCCTGGAGCACGGGACTAGCGGGAGAGGCGGGAGAGACCCAGTACTTC
TRBV6-1	-	15	TRBD1	TRBJ1-5	CASSEGRQGGQPQHF	TGTGCCAGCAGTGAGGGACGCCAGGGGGGTCAGCCCCAGCATTTT
TRBV4-3	-	14	-	TRBJ1-6	CASSQGRGSSPLHF	TGCGCCAGCAGCCAAGGTCGAGGAAGTTCACCCCTCCACTTT
TRBV3-1/TRBV3-2	-	15	TRBD2	TRBJ2-3	CASSHSGSTTDTQYF	TGTGCCAGCAGCCACAGCGGGAGTACAACAGATACGCAGTATTTT
TRBV5-1	-	13	-	TRBJ2-3	CASSLDYADTQYF	TGCGCCAGCAGCCTGGACTACGCGGATACGCAGTATTTT
TRBV6-5	-	14	-	TRBJ2-3	CASSRRGPPDTQYF	TGTGCCAGCAGCCGGCGAGGGCCCCCAGATACGCAGTATTTT
TRBV3-1/TRBV3-2	-	16	TRBD1	TRBJ2-4	CASSQRGQGRPGIQYF	TGTGCCAGCAGCCAGAGGGGGCAGGGGCGACCAGGGATTCAGTACTTC
TRBV5-5	-	12	-	TRBJ1-1	CASSRRDTEAFF	TGTGCCAGCAGCCGTCGGGACACTGAAGCTTTCTTT
TRBV30	-	12	-	TRBJ1-5	CAWSRENQPQHF	TGTGCCTGGAGTCGGGAGAATCAGCCCCAGCATTTT
TRBV7-2	-	14	-	TRBJ2-7	CASSLGGLSLEQYF	TGTGCCAGCAGCTTAGGGGGACTCTCCCTCGAGCAGTACTTC
TRBV28	-	16	-	TRBJ2-1	CASSTFMARRYNEQFF	TGTGCCAGCAGTACATTTATGGCGCGGAGATACAATGAGCAGTTCTTC
TRBV5-1	-	15	-	TRBJ2-3	CASSLGQGNTDTQYF	TGCGCCAGCAGCTTGGGGCAGGGGAACACAGATACGCAGTATTTT
TRBV5-4	-	15	-	TRBJ2-2	CASSFGRGETGELFF	TGTGCCAGCAGCTTTGGAAGGGGTGAGACCGGGGAGCTGTTTTTT
TRBV2	-	17	-	TRBJ2-7	CASSPHSSAPKSYEQYF	TGTGCCAGCAGTCCTCACTCTAGCGCCCCAAAATCCTACGAGCAGTACTTC
TRBV18	few	12	-	TRBJ2-7	CASSPTGYEQYF	TGTGCCAGCTCACCTACAGGGTACGAGCAGTACTTC
TRBV5-4	-	15	TRBD1	TRBJ1-2	CASSLKTGYDYGYTF	TGTGCCAGCAGCTTGAAGACAGGGTATGACTATGGCTACACCTTC
TRBV28	few	13	TRBD1	TRBJ1-2	CASRGQGEHGYTF	TGTGCCAGCAGGGGACAGGGAGAACATGGCTACACCTTC
TRBV19	-	14	-	TRBJ1-5	CASSIGGRGQPQHF	TGTGCCAGTAGTATTGGAGGGAGAGGACAGCCCCAGCATTTT
TRBV2	-	12	-	TRBJ1-2	CASSVTGYGYTF	TGTGCCAGCAGCGTGACAGGTTATGGCTACACCTTC
TRBV2	-	15	-	TRBJ1-1	CASTQDRTLNTEAFF	TGTGCCAGCACCCAAGACAGGACCTTGAACACTGAAGCTTTCTTT
TRBV9	-	14	-	TRBJ1-5	CASSVTAGAGTQHF	TGTGCCAGCAGCGTAACGGCAGGGGCAGGGACCCAGCATTTT
TRBV24-1	-	17	TRBD2	TRBJ2-3	CATSDPTGTSRTDTQYF	TGTGCCACCAGTGACCCAACGGGGACTAGCCGGACAGATACGCAGTATTTT
TRBV19	-	13	-	TRBJ1-1	CASSIGQIHEAFF	TGTGCCAGTAGTATAGGGCAGATCCATGAAGCTTTCTTT
TRBV15	-	16	TRBD1	TRBJ1-5	CATSRGQGGLNQPQHF	TGTGCCACCAGCAGAGGGCAGGGGGGTCTCAATCAGCCCCAGCATTTT
TRBV3-1/TRBV3-2	few	16	-	TRBJ1-3	CASSQEAGKVGNTIYF	TGTGCCAGCAGCCAAGAGGCGGGAAAGGTTGGAAACACCATATATTTT
TRBV5-1	few	13	TRBD1	TRBJ2-3	CASSSTTGDTQYF	TGCGCCAGCAGCTCGACGACAGGGGATACGCAGTATTTT
TRBV29-1	-	11	TRBD1	TRBJ1-2	CSVFDRGRCTF	TGCAGCGTCTTCGACAGGGGACGCTGTACCTTC
TRBV5-1	-	13	-	TRBJ1-4	CASSLEDQGTLFF	TGCGCCAGCAGCTTGGAGGATCAGGGCACACTGTTTTTT
TRBV7-9	-	12	-	TRBJ1-1	CASSLEGSEAFF	TGTGCCAGCAGCTTGGAGGGCTCTGAAGCTTTCTTT
TRBV2	-	13	-	TRBJ1-1	CASSEGRGSEAFF	TGTGCCAGCAGTGAAGGGCGGGGCTCCGAAGCTTTCTTT
TRBV30	-	13	TRBD1	TRBJ2-7	CAWRVKGASEQYF	TGTGCCTGGAGAGTAAAGGGGGCGAGCGAGCAGTACTTC
TRBV6-5	few	13	-	TRBJ1-5	CASSSTGNQPQHF	TGTGCCAGCAGTTCGACAGGCAATCAGCCCCAGCATTTT
TRBV27	-	13	-	TRBJ2-1	CASSFPSLEEQFF	TGTGCCAGCAGTTTCCCGAGTTTAGAAGAGCAGTTCTTC
TRBV12-3/TRBV12-4	once	12	TRBD1	TRBJ1-2	CASSPDRVGYTF	TGTGCCAGCAGTCCCGACAGGGTTGGCTACACCTTC
TRBV5-1	-	15	TRBD2	TRBJ2-1	CASSLALAGYNEQFF	TGCGCCAGCAGCTTGGCTCTAGCGGGGTACAATGAGCAGTTCTTC
TRBV6-5	-	15	-	TRBJ1-3	CASTLRGILGNTIYF	TGTGCCAGCACACTGCGGGGAATACTTGGAAACACCATATATTTT